The source of this T cell receptor beta chain is a study of T cell repertoires in cytomegalovirus infection. Overall study results and limits: Cumulative frequency (of public TCR beta family members) identified carriers of CMV plus the relevant HLA.

The sample holds many counts of this clonotype. Antigen unknown. CDR3 length: 15 residues. The V segment lost 5 bases and the J segment 1 base; nucleotides outside the gene matches: 7. The germline CDR1 and CDR2 sequences are SGHVS and FNYEAQ. TCRdb re-derived calls from the reads in MiXCR, one entry per CDR3 protein. The table includes about 500,000 distinct CDR3 sequences, 33% detected once. The chain combines TRBV7-6 with TRBJ2-7, with TRBD1 matching over 8 bases. This specimen was cultured PBMCs, taken from culture after CMV antigen stimulation. The receptor was derived from a human donor in good health (CMV status not recorded). Some clones in this sample may be carry-over from other donors' samples. CDR3 nucleotides: TGTGCCAGCAGCCCTCAGGGGGCCTCATCCTACGAGCAGTACTTC. It codes for CASSPQGASSYEQYF.